A selection of T cell receptor beta chains follows, all from one sample in a study of CD8+ T cells in alopecia areata. The repertoire was sequenced with immunoSEQ multiplex PCR; TCRdb's copy has only in-frame clones and lacks some. The table lists 200,000 to 250,000 clones, 66% of them singletons. The specimen was CD4+ T cells sorted from blood, collected at approximately week 44, from a patient treated with tofacitinib. These receptors all come from a human donor with alopecia areata. Both conserved end residues are part of each CDR3. A D gene is named only where the DNA matches it firmly. Size tells how often a clone was seen (once, few, many) or the class of an expanded clone, and some rows leave it out.

TRBV9	-	TRBJ1-6	-	TGTGCCAGCAGCGCGACAGGAGGATATTCACCCCTCCACTTT	CASSATGGYSPLHF
TRBV27	-	TRBJ1-1	-	TGTGCCAGCAGTTTGGAGGGGAGGACTGAAGCTTTCTTT	CASSLEGRTEAFF
TRBV18	-	TRBJ2-7	-	TGTGCCAGCTCACCTACAGGGGAGGAGACCTACGAGCAGTACTTC	CASSPTGEETYEQYF
TRBV11-3	-	TRBJ2-4	-	TGTGCCAGCAGCTTATCGGGCGGCATTCAGTACTTC	CASSLSGGIQYF
TRBV9	-	TRBJ2-1	TRBD2	TGTGCCAGCAGCGCATTTGGCGGGGGGTCCTACAATGAGCAGTTCTTC	CASSAFGGGSYNEQFF
TRBV19	-	TRBJ1-1	TRBD1	TGTGCCAGTACCGACAGGGACGACACTGAAGCTTTCTTT	CASTDRDDTEAFF
TRBV30	-	TRBJ1-5	-	TGTGCCTGGAGCGCTCAAGGTGGTCAGCCCCAGCATTTT	CAWSAQGGQPQHF
TRBV5-1	-	TRBJ2-2	-	TGCGCCAGCAGCTTGGCCACAACCCTAAACACCGGGGAGCTGTTTTTT	CASSLATTLNTGELFF
TRBV2	once	TRBJ1-5	-	TGTGCCAGCAGTGTTAATAGCAATCAGCCCCAGCATTTT	CASSVNSNQPQHF
TRBV7-2	few	TRBJ2-7	-	TGTGCCAGCAGCTTAACCAGCTACGAGCAGTACTTC	CASSLTSYEQYF
TRBV25-1	-	TRBJ1-1	-	TGTGCCAGCAGTGAACGCCAGGCTGGAGAAGCTTTCTTT	CASSERQAGEAFF
TRBV7-9	-	TRBJ2-7	-	TGTGCCAGCAGCTTTGGGGAGGACGAGCAGTACTTC	CASSFGEDEQYF
TRBV30	few	TRBJ1-6	-	TGTGCCTGGACGGGAAACGGAAATTCACCCCTCCACTTT	CAWTGNGNSPLHF
TRBV23-1	few	TRBJ2-2	-	TGCGCCAGCAAGGACGTTAAAGCCCCCTGGTTTCACGGGGAGCTGTTTTTT	CASKDVKAPWFHGELFF
TRBV9	-	TRBJ2-7	-	TGTGCCAGCAGCGTCACCTCGGGGGCGCAGTGGTACGAGCAGTACTTC	CASSVTSGAQWYEQYF
TRBV29-1	-	TRBJ1-5	TRBD1	TGCAGCGCCCGGACAGGGAACTCAGCCCAGCATTTT	CSARTGNSAQHF
TRBV29-1	-	TRBJ2-5	-	TGCAGCGTTAGGACAGTGGAAATTCAAGAGACCCAGTACTTC	CSVRTVEIQETQYF
TRBV29-1	-	TRBJ1-1	-	TGCAGCGGAAAGGACAGCCTGAACACTGAAGCTTTCTTT	CSGKDSLNTEAFF
TRBV10-3	-	TRBJ1-2	TRBD1	TGTGCCGTGGGACAGGGGGGAACCGACAATGGCTACACCTTC	CAVGQGGTDNGYTF
TRBV7-2	-	TRBJ1-6	-	TGTGCCAGCAGCCCTTCGACGGGTAATTCACCCCTCCACTTT	CASSPSTGNSPLHF
TRBV29-1	-	TRBJ2-3	-	TGCAGCGTTGAAAGTTCAGATACGCAGTATTTT	CSVESSDTQYF
TRBV29-1	few	TRBJ1-5	TRBD1	TGCAGCGTTGGCGAACCGGGACAGAGCAATCAGCCCCAGCATTTT	CSVGEPGQSNQPQHF
TRBV30	-	TRBJ2-7	-	TGTGCCTGGAGTCAACAGGCCTACGAGCAGTACTTC	CAWSQQAYEQYF
TRBV25-1	-	TRBJ1-2	-	TGTGCCAGCAGTGAAGTCGGCCGGTACTATGGCTACACCTTC	CASSEVGRYYGYTF
TRBV6-5	-	TRBJ1-1	-	TGTGCCAGCAATGGGGCGAACACTGAAGCTTTCTTT	CASNGANTEAFF